The clone carrying this TCR beta chain qualifies as medium-sized. This sample was taken from a study of tumor-infiltrating lymphocytes in primary liver carcinoma. Looking at the study overall: The patients, men and women alike, were aged 30 to 69 years.

The investigators made TCR beta cDNA from approximately 0.5 ug total RNA, using a constant-region primer. A slightly modified ARM-PCR protocol with three nested multiplex PCR rounds produced these TCR beta libraries. Both of the initial two PCR rounds ran for nine to eleven cycles and employed TRBV1-TRBV30 forward primers alongside a C-beta reverse primer. TCRdb ran MiXCR on the multiplex PCR reads and lists one entry per CDR3 protein. The sample yields around 70,000 distinct CDR3 sequences, about 70% seen once. This CDR3 has 15 amino acids. J gave up 14 bases and V 0 bases, and 9 bases lay outside the gene matches. The germline V gene encodes CDR1 MNHEY and CDR2 SVGAGI. The tissue used was unsorted bulk material of roughly 17-33 mg. RNA and DNA were co-extracted from it with the AllPrep DNA/RNA mini kit. Surgeons treated the primary liver carcinoma of the patients by surgical resection. Every tumor was sampled at five separate regions.

The chain has TRBV6-5 and TRBJ2-1; 11 nucleotides line up with TRBD2. The clonotype comes from a man aged 35-49 years with primary liver carcinoma and hepatitis B virus infection. Sequencing was done on a sample of liver tumor tissue from sampling region 4. Indicated subset: tumor region T4, right-lateral pole. The CDR3 bases are TGTGCCAGCAGTTACTCTAGTACTAGCGGGAGTCGGAAGTTCTTC. The encoded protein is CASSYSSTSGSRKFF.